The T cell receptor beta chain under discussion was sequenced for a study of blood T cell repertoires in COVID-19. Study context: The samples span acute and convalescent COVID-19 from the United States, Italy and Spain. From T cells, B-cell-depleted T cells, or PBMCs came the material, which was cDNA or gDNA.

The CDR3 is 12 amino acids. CDR1 and CDR2 from the germline V gene are MDHEN and SYDVKM. V gave up 6 bases and J gave up 5 bases, with 8 bases separating them. Patients at the Seattle site were enrolled during active infection and followed longitudinally. Per the authors' pipeline: Estimated nucleated cell counts came from reference gene primer amplification. TCRdb keeps only in-frame clones here, not all; method: immunoSEQ multiplex PCR. For V, J and clone size, that table is used; D and trimming come from the DNA. The sample yields some 64,000 clones, around 73% seen once. This receptor was obtained from a man aged 60-69 years with COVID-19, enrolled during active disease. The chain links TRBV28 to TRBJ1-5; no clear D gene. Sequencing was done on a sample of peripheral blood. This CDR3 reads CASSPIHQPQHF. As DNA, the CDR3 is TGTGCCAGCAGCCCTATTCATCAGCCCCAGCATTTT.